The 18 T cell receptor beta chains below come from one sample, sequenced in a study of identical twins' blood T cells. Each CDR3 protein gets one entry after TCRdb re-called the 5' RACE reads with MiXCR. The sample carries 350,000 to 400,000 distinct CDR3 sequences, about 28% recorded once. The specimen was PBMCs. Source of these receptors: a woman aged 18-49 years in good health.

This clonotype has more than one count but fewer than ten. The rearrangement uses TRBV5-1 and TRBJ1-1; TRBD1 is a possible D gene (5 bases). Germline lookup yields CDR1 SGHRS and CDR2 YFSETQ. V was clipped by 3 bases and J by 2 bases, with 14 bases between them. This CDR3 comprises 15 residues. CDR3: CASSSRQRANTEAFF. CDR3 DNA: TGCGCCAGCAGCTCACGACAGAGAGCTAACACTGAAGCTTTCTTT.

This clonotype was observed a single time. The V call is TRBV30, the J call TRBJ1-5; unclear D gene. The V end lost 0 bases, the J end lost 6 bases, and 9 bases lay between the germline ends. The CDR3 covers 13 residues. Germline CDR1 reads GTSNPN; CDR2 reads SVGIG (reference sequence). For the CDR3, the DNA is TGTGCCTGGAGTGTACGAACGGGTCAGCCCCAGCATTTT. This encodes CAWSVRTGQPQHF.

The chain carries TRBV20-1 and TRBJ2-1; the match to TRBD2 covers 9 bases. V lost 5 bases to trimming and J lost 6 bases; unmatched junction nucleotides: 8. The CDR3 has 14 amino acids. Germline V gene lookup returns CDR1 DFQATT and CDR2 SNEGSKA (reference sequence). CDR3 coding DNA: TGCAGTGCTGAACGCGGGGGGGGCTTCAATGAGCAGTTCTTC. Translating it yields CSAERGGGFNEQFF.

The chain links TRBV11-2 to TRBJ2-1; TRBD2 matches 11 bases. This CDR3 is built from 15 residues. CDR1 is SGHAT and CDR2 is FQNNGV in the germline V gene. The J segment lost 9 bases and the V segment lost 5 bases, leaving 9 bases of the junction unmatched. The DNA for the CDR3 is TGTGCCAGCAGCACCCGGACTAGCGGGCAACTTGAGCAGTTCTTC. Its protein is CASSTRTSGQLEQFF.

The rearrangement joins TRBV5-6 to TRBJ1-3; D perhaps matches TRBD1 (5 bases). Germline CDR1 is SGHDT and CDR2 is YYEEEE. There are 17 residues in the CDR3. V lost 3 bases and J 0 bases, leaving 16 bases between the germline ends. This CDR3 reads CASSSFWGSNSGNTIYF. The DNA for the CDR3 is TGTGCCAGCAGCTCCTTCTGGGGCTCTAACTCTGGAAACACCATATATTTT.

The chain uses TRBV7-2 and TRBJ1-2; unclear D gene. V lost 7 bases and J lost 4, with 13 bases in between. From germline, CDR1 is SGHTA and CDR2 FQGNSA. The CDR3 length is 13 residues. The CDR3 region has the DNA TGTGCCAGCACTCAGAGGGCCTTCTATGGCTACACCTTC. Protein sequence: CASTQRAFYGYTF.

V and J are TRBV20-1 and TRBJ2-5; D ambiguous. V lost 1 base and J 4 bases, leaving 10 bases between the germline ends. CDR1 and CDR2 (germline): DFQATT, SNEGSKA (reference sequence). CDR3 length: 13 residues. The CDR3 here is CSARGGILETQYF. Here the CDR3 DNA reads TGCAGTGCTAGAGGGGGAATACTAGAGACCCAGTACTTC.

The genes are TRBV25-1 and TRBJ1-1; perhaps TRBD1 as D (5 bases). Germline V gene lookup returns CDR1 MGHDK and CDR2 SYGVNS. CDR3 size: 13 residues. The ends were cut back, 8 bases at V and 5 bases at J, with 15 bases in the middle. The CDR3 reads CASGNWEGTEAFF. CDR3 nucleotides: TGTGCCAGCGGGAACTGGGAGGGGACTGAAGCTTTCTTT.

This clonotype was observed many times. This chain joins TRBV6-6 and TRBJ1-4, with 8 nucleotides matching TRBD1. Germline assignment: CDR1 MNHNY and CDR2 SVGAGI (reference sequence). CDR3 length: 14 amino acids. Germline trimming cut 4 bases from V and 8 bases from J; bases unmatched to any gene: 6. The CDR3 loop is CASSFQGAGEKLFF. As DNA, the CDR3 is TGTGCCAGCAGTTTTCAGGGGGCAGGGGAAAAACTGTTTTTT.

The V call is TRBV29-1, the J call TRBJ2-3; D perhaps matches TRBD1 (7 bases). The CDR3 length is 15 residues. Germline CDR1 reads SQVTM; CDR2 reads ANQGSEA. Trimming pared 4 bases from V and 3 bases from J, leaving 17 bases between. CDR3 sequence (DNA): TGCAGCGTTGCAGGAGGGGGCATAAGGACAGATACGCAGTATTTT. Residues: CSVAGGGIRTDTQYF.

The chain employs TRBV5-1 and TRBJ2-3, with D maybe TRBD2 (6 bases). This CDR3 is 16 amino acids long. Germline CDR1 SGHRS, CDR2 YFSETQ. V was shortened by 0 bases and J by 4 bases, with 15 bases between the two germline ends. The CDR3 here is CASSLASRGDSDTQYF. The CDR3, as DNA: TGCGCCAGCAGCTTGGCGTCGCGGGGAGATTCAGATACGCAGTATTTT.

This chain joins TRBV12-3 or TRBV12-4 and TRBJ1-1; 7 bases fit TRBD1. With V trimmed by 5 bases and J by 0 bases, 12 bases remained unmatched. The CDR3 is 17 amino acids. The CDR3 loop is CASSIDPTGVMNTEAFF. In nucleotides, the CDR3 is TGTGCCAGCAGTATCGACCCCACAGGGGTCATGAACACTGAAGCTTTCTTT.

J is TRBJ2-3 and V is TRBV25-1; TRBD1 matches 9 bases. The germline CDR1 and CDR2 sequences are MGHDK and SYGVNS. CDR3 length: 18 residues. With 4 bases clipped from V and 0 bases from J, the junction kept 11 bases outside the gene matches. CDR3 region: CASSVRTGDAPSTDTQYF. CDR3 DNA: TGTGCCAGCAGTGTCCGGACAGGGGACGCCCCTAGCACAGATACGCAGTATTTT.

The chain has TRBV7-9 and TRBJ1-2; the D gene is possibly TRBD1 (6 bases). CDR1 and CDR2 (germline): SEHNR, FQNEAQ (reference sequence). V was cut by 7 bases and J by 2 bases, with 8 bases left in between. The CDR3 loop spans 12 amino acids. The CDR3 DNA sequence: TGTGCCAGCACCAGGGGAAACTATGGCTACACCTTC. Protein product: CASTRGNYGYTF.

This clonotype was detected only a few times. The rearrangement joins TRBV7-9 to TRBJ1-2; D is unclear. CDR3 length: 12 amino acids. Germline V gene lookup returns CDR1 SEHNR and CDR2 FQNEAQ (reference sequence). V lost 3 bases to trimming and J lost 5 bases, with 7 bases between them. CDR3 nucleotides: TGTGCCAGCAGCTTTCCTCGATATGGCTACACCTTC. Translation: CASSFPRYGYTF.

In nucleotides, the CDR3 is TGCAGTGCTAGAGATCTGACTAGCGGGAGAAATTACGAGCAGTACTTC. As protein: CSARDLTSGRNYEQYF. V usage is TRBV20-1 and J usage is TRBJ2-7; 12 bases are a match to TRBD2. CDR1 and CDR2 (germline): DFQATT, SNEGSKA (reference sequence). J lost 4 bases, V lost 0 bases, and 7 bases had no gene match. The CDR3 spans 16 residues.

The V call is TRBV2, the J call TRBJ1-3; TRBD1 agrees at 7 bases. The CDR3 has 19 amino acids. Germline assignment: CDR1 SNHLY and CDR2 FYNNEI. The junction had 18 bases not matched to a gene; V was cut back by 6 bases and J by 1 base. DNA for the CDR3: TGTGCCAGCAGGCCACTATCGCGACAGGGCATTTTATCTGGAAACACCATATATTTT. Translating gives CASRPLSRQGILSGNTIYF.

This clonotype has ten or more counts. The CDR3 here is CASRNRVSLDNEKLFF. The CDR3 DNA reads TGTGCCAGCAGAAACAGAGTATCATTGGATAATGAAAAACTGTTTTTT. The chain combines TRBV12-3 or TRBV12-4 with TRBJ1-4; D unclear. V lost 6 bases to trimming and J lost 4 bases, with 18 bases between them. This CDR3 spans 16 amino acids.